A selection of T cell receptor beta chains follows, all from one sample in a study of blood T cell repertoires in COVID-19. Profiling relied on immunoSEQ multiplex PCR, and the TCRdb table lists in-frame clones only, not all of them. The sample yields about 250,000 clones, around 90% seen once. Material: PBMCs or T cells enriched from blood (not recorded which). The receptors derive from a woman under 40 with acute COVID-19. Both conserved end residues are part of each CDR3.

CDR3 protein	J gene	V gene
CASSREVQGANTEAFF	TRBJ1-1	TRBV5-1
CASSQRGDRNTEAFF	TRBJ1-1	TRBV4-2
CASSDNSLYGYTF	TRBJ1-2	TRBV25-1
CASRNGQGATNEQYF	TRBJ2-7	TRBV2
CASSLGDREKNYGYTF	TRBJ1-2	TRBV11-2
CASSQEWEGGANVLTF	TRBJ2-6	TRBV4-2
CASLLTGGSNTQYF	TRBJ2-3	TRBV7-2
CASSNWAANTGELFF	TRBJ2-2	TRBV19
CASSQPGTVEKLFF	TRBJ1-4	TRBV7-9
CSVERPGTGTYEQYF	TRBJ2-7	TRBV29-1
CASSLNRGQGNSPLHF	TRBJ1-6	TRBV18
CASSQSDLGLRSYNSPLHF	TRBJ1-6	TRBV14
CASSLGGVGNTIYF	TRBJ1-3	TRBV28
CASSYRGHLDTIYF	TRBJ1-3	TRBV6-5
CASSLLQNSGNTIYF	TRBJ1-3	TRBV13
CASSARRQVTSTDTQYF	TRBJ2-3	TRBV27
CASSSTGGDTDTQYF	TRBJ2-3	TRBV27
CASTPRLDSLFYEQYF	TRBJ2-7	TRBV19
CASSEWWERVNEQFF	TRBJ2-1	TRBV6-1
CASSISDRGLGEQYF	TRBJ2-7	TRBV19
CARSYGDRGRVGPEAFF	TRBJ1-1	TRBV5-3
CATSRSRGNTGELFF	TRBJ2-2	TRBV15
CASSSLAGQRETQYF	TRBJ2-5	TRBV7-6
CASSLTDNEQFF	TRBJ2-1	TRBV7-2
CASSAMGHLETGYTF	TRBJ1-2	TRBV7-9
CSVETVYGYTF	TRBJ1-2	TRBV29-1
CASSYQTVMNTEAFF	TRBJ1-1	TRBV7-9
CSGDGGTEAFF	TRBJ1-1	TRBV29-1
CASSRSLMRPEAFF	TRBJ1-1	TRBV5-5
CASSPRTGGSYNEQFF	TRBJ2-1	TRBV18
CASSTDRGQGYTF	TRBJ1-2	TRBV6-5
CASSTSDRGDTEAFF	TRBJ1-1	TRBV19
CASSEPGVSGYEQYF	TRBJ2-7	TRBV10-2
CASSWTSGGSDEQFF	TRBJ2-1	TRBV3-1/TRBV3-2
CASSPRRGRYEQYF	TRBJ2-7	TRBV27
CASRWTSGGETQYF	TRBJ2-5	TRBV2
CASSSGQGAAHTEAFF	TRBJ1-1	TRBV7-9
CASDPGLGHNEQFF	TRBJ2-1	TRBV10-2
CASSATGVYEQYF	TRBJ2-7	TRBV2
CASSLQGELRMNTEAFF	TRBJ1-1	TRBV7-9
CASSFGTGTAEAFF	TRBJ1-1	TRBV5-6
CASIKQGPYEQYF	TRBJ2-7	TRBV5-1
CASSQPGQLYGYTF	TRBJ1-2	TRBV4-1
CASSLGQGLSYEQYF	TRBJ2-7	TRBV5-6
CASSQDWSRVEDGYTF	TRBJ1-2	TRBV4-2
CASSLEGVLSEKLFF	TRBJ1-4	TRBV7-2
CASSQPRLGGVNQPQHF	TRBJ1-5	TRBV4-1
CASSPEWINQPQHF	TRBJ1-5	TRBV6-2/TRBV6-3
CASRPTSGVSDTQYF	TRBJ2-3	TRBV7-9
CASSLFGGTEAFF	TRBJ1-1	TRBV27